These 26 T cell receptor beta chains share one sample of origin, sequenced in a study of blood T cell repertoires in COVID-19. The protocol was immunoSEQ multiplex PCR, while the TCRdb copy is restricted to in-frame clones and leaves out a portion. The sample gives 220,000 or so clones, approximately 83% of which show up once; about 2.4% is in the top ten. The sequenced sample was peripheral blood. The receptors originated from a woman aged 60-70 years with acute or convalescent COVID-19.

The gene calls are TRBV4-1 and TRBJ1-2; 8 bases fit TRBD1. V lost 4 bases and J lost 7; bases outside the gene matches: 11. The CDR3 extends over 15 amino acids. The germline gives CDR1 MGHRA, CDR2 YSYEKL. In DNA, the CDR3 is TGCGCCAGCAGCCGAGAGACAGGGGTCCCGGTTGGCTACACCTTC. Encoded protein: CASSRETGVPVGYTF.

The CDR3, as DNA: TGTGCCAGTAGTCTGGGTTCTAGCGGGGGATTAGCGCAGTATTTT. Amino acid sequence: CASSLGSSGGLAQYF. The chain recombines TRBV19 with TRBJ2-3, with 10 nucleotides matching TRBD2. The CDR3 totals 15 residues. V dropped 5 bases and J dropped 10; count of bases not matched to a gene: 12. CDR1 and CDR2 from the germline V gene are LNHDA and SQIVND (reference sequence).

The CDR3 region has the DNA TGTGCCAGCAGCTTGTTCTTTGGCCTTGTGTATTCAGATGGCTACACCTTC. It encodes CASSLFFGLVYSDGYTF. The chain has TRBV5-4 and TRBJ1-2, with D unresolved. CDR3 length: 17 residues. The germline V gene encodes CDR1 SGHNT and CDR2 YYREEE (reference sequence). Trimming cost V 1 base and J 6 bases, with 22 bases left between them. Together with reference TRBV5-4 and TRBJ1-2, the CDR3 gives the full variable domain: ETGVTQSPTHLIKTRGQQVTLRCSSQSGHNTVSWYQQALGQGPQFIFQYYREEENGRGNFPPRFSGLQFPNYSSELNVNALELDDSALYLCASSLFFGLVYSDGYTFGSGTRLTVV.

The chain uses TRBV6-1 and TRBJ1-1, with D hard to call. Germline assignment: CDR1 MNHNS and CDR2 SASEGT. Deletions cut 7 bases from V and 0 bases from J, with 12 bases between. The CDR3 extends over 14 amino acids. The CDR3 sequence: CASTTRALNTEAFF. The CDR3 region has the DNA TGTGCCAGCACCACACGTGCACTGAACACTGAAGCTTTCTTT.

The gene calls are TRBV6-5 and TRBJ1-2; D is perhaps TRBD1 (5 bases). Looked up from germline, CDR1 is MNHEY and CDR2 is SVGAGI. This CDR3 comprises 13 residues. V lost 10 bases, J lost 2 bases, and 14 bases lay in between. DNA of the CDR3: TGTGCCACCTGGGGCGGAGCAAACTATGGCTACACCTTC. This translates into CATWGGANYGYTF.

The chain has TRBV6-2 or TRBV6-3 and TRBJ1-4; the D gene is possibly TRBD1 (6 bases). The CDR3 length is 14 residues. The ends were cut back, 6 bases at V and 8 bases at J, with 16 bases in the middle. Germline V gives CDR1 MNHEY, CDR2 SVGEGT. CDR3: CASSLTRGGEKLFF. The CDR3 DNA reads TGTGCCAGCAGCCTGACAAGGGGGGGCGAAAAACTGTTTTTT.

The gene calls are TRBV7-2 and TRBJ1-2; D unresolved. V lost 0 bases to trimming and J lost 4 bases, with 9 bases between them. CDR3 length equals 14 residues. Germline V lookup: CDR1 SGHTA, CDR2 FQGNSA. As DNA, the CDR3 is TGTGCCAGCAGCTTAGCTCGAGGGCCCTATGGCTACACCTTC. It codes for CASSLARGPYGYTF.

This clone was seen once. This sequence joins TRBV28 and TRBJ2-2; D call uncertain. V lost 8 bases and J lost 8, with 21 bases in between. Germline CDR1 reads MDHEN; CDR2 reads SYDVKM. This CDR3 contains 15 residues. The CDR3 is CASRTLKHTGGELFF. CDR3 nucleotides: TGTGCCAGCCGTACTTTGAAACACACCGGGGGGGAGCTGTTTTTT.

The genes are TRBV5-1 and TRBJ2-1; TRBD2 matches 10 bases. CDR1 is SGHRS, CDR2 YFSETQ, per germline. The CDR3 has 15 amino acids. V was pared by 4 bases and J by 7 bases, with 8 bases of the junction left unmatched. The CDR3 reads CASSPSGGGSNEQFF. The DNA for the CDR3 is TGCGCCAGCAGCCCGAGCGGGGGGGGCTCAAATGAGCAGTTCTTC.

The chain employs TRBV7-2 and TRBJ2-7; 11 bases fit TRBD2. The V segment lost 5 bases and the J segment 3 bases; nucleotides outside the gene matches: 6. Germline V gives CDR1 SGHTA, CDR2 FQGNSA. This CDR3 comprises 15 residues. CDR3: CASSHGLAGGYEQYF. DNA of the CDR3: TGTGCCAGCAGCCACGGCCTAGCGGGGGGCTACGAGCAGTACTTC.

This chain uses TRBV19 with TRBJ2-1; 7 bases map to TRBD2. The length of the CDR3 is 14 residues. CDR1 LNHDA and CDR2 SQIVND come from the germline V gene (reference sequence). The V gene end was trimmed by 8 bases and the J gene end by 5 bases; junction bases not matched to a gene: 9. The CDR3 reads CASQEASGHNEQFF. The CDR3 nucleotides read TGTGCCAGTCAAGAGGCTAGCGGACACAATGAGCAGTTCTTC.

This chain joins TRBV11-2 and TRBJ2-7; D unclear. The V gene lost 2 bases and the J gene lost 7 bases, with 6 bases spanning the gap. Germline V gene lookup returns CDR1 SGHAT and CDR2 FQNNGV. CDR3 size: 11 residues. CDR3 region: CASSLSGEQYF. CDR3 DNA sequence: TGTGCCAGCAGCTTATCCGGTGAGCAGTACTTC.

The genes are TRBV6-5 and TRBJ1-1, with 8 nucleotides matching TRBD1. The CDR3 runs to 13 residues. The germline CDR1 and CDR2 sequences are MNHEY and SVGAGI. J gave up 7 bases and V 5 bases, and 6 bases lay outside the gene matches. The CDR3 loop is CASSTGGFLEAFF. The CDR3 coding sequence is TGTGCCAGCAGTACAGGGGGTTTCCTTGAAGCTTTCTTT.

The V call is TRBV6-6, the J call TRBJ1-3; no clear D gene. In germline, CDR1 is MNHNY, CDR2 SVGAGI (reference sequence). This CDR3 is 14 amino acids long. V dropped 6 bases and J dropped 0 bases, with 9 bases sitting between them. CDR3 protein: CASSLTGSGNTIYF. In DNA form, the CDR3 reads TGTGCCAGCAGCCTCACGGGCTCTGGAAACACCATATATTTT.

V and J are TRBV5-6 and TRBJ1-2, with D perhaps matching TRBD1 (6 bases). Trimming shortened V by 4 bases and J by 4 bases, and 11 bases separated the two germline ends. Looked up from germline, CDR1 is SGHDT and CDR2 is YYEEEE. The CDR3 has 13 amino acids. The CDR3 here is CASSPRGSYGYTF. CDR3 DNA: TGTGCCAGCAGCCCGAGGGGGAGCTATGGCTACACCTTC. Variable domain in full (rest from reference TRBV5-6 and TRBJ1-2): DAGVTQSPTHLIKTRGQQVTLRCSPKSGHDTVSWYQQALGQGPQFIFQYYEEEERQRGNFPDRFSGHQFPNYSSELNVNALLLGDSALYLCASSPRGSYGYTFGSGTRLTVV.

The chain recombines TRBV3-1 (or the pseudogene TRBV3-2) with TRBJ1-2; D perhaps matches TRBD1 (5 bases). The germline V gene has CDR1 LGHDT and CDR2 YNNKEL (reference sequence). V lost 3 bases, J lost 4 bases, and 12 bases lay in between. The CDR3 consists of 14 residues. The CDR3 protein is CASSHDRKGYGYTF. The DNA of the CDR3 is TGTGCCAGCAGCCATGACAGAAAAGGCTATGGCTACACCTTC.

V is TRBV5-1 and J is TRBJ2-5; 10 nucleotides match TRBD2. The CDR3 runs to 15 residues. The germline V gene has CDR1 SGHRS and CDR2 YFSETQ. Losses at the gene ends were 2 bases for V and 2 bases for J; bases not matched to a gene: 3. CDR3 sequence: CASSFASGGQETQYF. DNA of the CDR3: TGCGCCAGCAGCTTCGCTAGCGGGGGTCAAGAGACCCAGTACTTC.

The DNA of the CDR3 is TGTGCCAGAAGTTGGGGGGTCCTCTTCTTTAAGAACACTGAAGCTTTCTTT. Encoded protein: CARSWGVLFFKNTEAFF. The V gene is TRBV5-3, the J gene TRBJ1-1, with D possibly being TRBD1 (5 bases). TRBV5-3 is an ORF, with its function uncertain. V was pared by 5 bases and J by 1 base, with 21 bases between. The CDR3 totals 17 residues.

The rearrangement joins TRBV5-5 to TRBJ1-1; 7 bases line up with TRBD1. Losses at the gene ends were 3 bases for V and 12 bases for J; bases not matched to a gene: 23. In germline, CDR1 is SGHKS, CDR2 YYEKEE (reference sequence). The CDR3 length is 17 residues. The CDR3 protein is CASSSWLLGQPTELSFF. The CDR3 DNA is TGTGCCAGCAGCTCATGGCTTTTGGGACAGCCTACTGAGCTTTCTTTCTTT.

Only one count was recorded for this clone. The chain links TRBV3-1 (or the pseudogene TRBV3-2) to TRBJ1-6; 7 nucleotides align to TRBD1. V dropped 5 bases and J dropped 7; count of bases not matched to a gene: 2. This CDR3 comprises 13 residues. From germline, CDR1 is LGHDT and CDR2 YNNKEL (reference sequence). CDR3 sequence (DNA): TGTGCCAGCAGCACGGGACAGAATTCACCCCTCCACTTT. Protein product: CASSTGQNSPLHF.

The CDR3 loop is CAIMEGRANTEAFF. The CDR3 nucleotides are TGTGCCATCATGGAGGGCAGGGCCAACACTGAAGCTTTCTTT. The V and J genes are TRBV10-3 and TRBJ1-1; weak D call: TRBD1 (5 bases). CDR3 size: 14 residues. CDR1 is ENHRY, CDR2 SYGVKD, per germline. Trimming shortened V by 7 bases and J by 2 bases, and 14 bases separated the two germline ends.

The chain combines TRBV12-5 with TRBJ1-1; tentative D call: TRBD1 (5 bases). CDR1 is LGHNT, CDR2 FRNRAP, per germline. Trimming took 7 bases from V and 2 from J, leaving 8 bases between them. This CDR3 is 12 amino acids long. The CDR3 sequence: CASEGLNTEAFF. The CDR3 nucleotides read TGTGCTAGTGAGGGGCTCAACACTGAAGCTTTCTTT.

This chain links TRBV6-6 with TRBJ1-6; 10 nucleotides align to TRBD1. V shed 4 bases, J shed 10 bases, and the junction held 7 bases outside the gene matches. The V gene's germline CDR1 is MNHNY and CDR2 SVGAGI (reference sequence). The CDR3 sequence is 15 residues long. CDR3 bases: TGTGCCAGCAGTTCCCTTGGACAGGGGGTATCACCCCTCCACTTT. This encodes CASSSLGQGVSPLHF.

The chain has TRBV6-1 and TRBJ1-2; D remains unclear. The germline CDR1 and CDR2 sequences are MNHNS and SASEGT. The CDR3 has 15 amino acids. V lost 2 bases to trimming and J lost 5 bases, with 15 bases between them. CDR3 nucleotide sequence: TGTGCCAGCAGTGAAAGGATGGGCGAGCTTTATGGCTACACCTTC. Its translation is CASSERMGELYGYTF.

This clone has only one observation. The rearrangement uses TRBV13 and TRBJ2-3; maybe TRBD2 (6 bases). CDR3 length: 15 amino acids. The V and J ends lost 0 bases and 2 bases respectively, with 9 bases between them. CDR1 is PRHDT and CDR2 is FYEKMQ in the germline V gene (reference sequence). As DNA, the CDR3 is TGTGCCAGCAGCTTAGGGGGACTTATCACAGATACGCAGTATTTT. Encoded protein: CASSLGGLITDTQYF. Full variable domain (remainder filled in from reference TRBV13 and TRBJ2-3): AAGVIQSPRHLIKEKRETATLKCYPIPRHDTVYWYQQGPGQDPQFLISFYEKMQSDKGSIPDRFSAQQFSDYHSELNMSSLELGDSALYFCASSLGGLITDTQYFGPGTRLTVL.

This chain links TRBV24-1 with TRBJ1-2; possible D gene TRBD1, 6 bases. The CDR3 spans 14 residues. Germline V CDR1 and CDR2: KGHDR, SFDVKD. V lost 4 bases to trimming and J lost 2 bases, with 10 bases between them. The CDR3 region has the DNA TGTGCCACCAGTGAAGCAGGGGACAACTATGGCTACACCTTC. Protein sequence: CATSEAGDNYGYTF.